The TCR beta chain described here comes from a study of CD4 T cells in relation to SARS-CoV-2 and coronaviruses. Study in general: The HLA restriction of the shared crossreactive spike epitopes was mapped. Findings and caveats of the study: Culture-expanded clones reflect memory recall rather than primary priming during culture. No donor gave both pre-pandemic and post-infection samples.

Germline V gene lookup returns CDR1 LNHDA and CDR2 SQIVND (reference sequence). The junction had 4 bases not matched to a gene; V was cut back by 5 bases and J by 4 bases. This CDR3 region has 14 residues. Libraries were prepared by immunoSEQ multiplex PCR; TCRdb keeps only in-frame clonotypes and omits some of them. The sample lists about 65,000 clones; 80% to 90% were seen once. With respect to this clone: The target antigen is unknown.

Before the COVID-19 pandemic, during about 2011-2019, CD4+ T cells were taken from unexposed donors. Naive and memory CD4+ T cells were separated from cryopreserved PBMCs. This clonotype was obtained from a human donor in good health. This sequence joins TRBV19 and TRBJ2-7, with TRBD2 matching over 11 bases. The sample comprised memory CD4+ T cells from PBMCs. In nucleotides, the CDR3 is TGTGCCAGTAGTTCGAGACTAGCGGGGTACGAGCAGTACTTC. Its translation: CASSSRLAGYEQYF.